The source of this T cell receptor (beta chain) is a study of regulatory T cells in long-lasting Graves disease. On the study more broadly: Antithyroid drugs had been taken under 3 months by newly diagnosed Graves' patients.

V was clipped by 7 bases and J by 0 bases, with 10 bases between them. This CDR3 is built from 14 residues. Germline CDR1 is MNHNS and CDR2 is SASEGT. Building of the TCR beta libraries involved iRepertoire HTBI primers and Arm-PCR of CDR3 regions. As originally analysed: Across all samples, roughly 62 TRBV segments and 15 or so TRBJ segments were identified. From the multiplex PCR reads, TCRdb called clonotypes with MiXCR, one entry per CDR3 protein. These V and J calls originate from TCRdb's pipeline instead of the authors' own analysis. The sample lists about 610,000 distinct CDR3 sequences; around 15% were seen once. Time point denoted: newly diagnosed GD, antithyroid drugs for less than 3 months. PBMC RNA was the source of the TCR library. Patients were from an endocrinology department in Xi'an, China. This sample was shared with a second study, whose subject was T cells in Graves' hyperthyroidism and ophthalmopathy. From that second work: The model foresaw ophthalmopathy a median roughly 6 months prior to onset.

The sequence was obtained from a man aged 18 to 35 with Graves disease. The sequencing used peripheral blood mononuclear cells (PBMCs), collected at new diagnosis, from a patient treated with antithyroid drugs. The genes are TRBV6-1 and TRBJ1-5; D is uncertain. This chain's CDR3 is CASITDYSNQPQHF. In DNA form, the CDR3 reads TGTGCCAGCATAACAGATTATAGCAATCAGCCCCAGCATTTT.